The next 28 T cell receptor beta chains were all read from a single sample in a study of shared clonotypes between healthy human individuals. Positive CCR7 selection of CD45RO-negative cells yielded the naive CD8 cells, and terminally differentiated effector memory CD45RA+ cells were excluded. Some clones are missing from TCRdb's copy, which holds only in-frame ones; the method was immunoSEQ multiplex PCR. The data hold under 2,000,000 clones, with roughly 94% observed a single time. The sample taken for sequencing was naive CD8+ T cells sorted from blood. Receptor source: a man aged 18-30 years in good health.

V usage is TRBV12-5 and J usage is TRBJ1-2; 7 positions agree with TRBD1. Germline CDR1 and CDR2: LGHNT and FRNRAP. The V gene end was trimmed by 6 bases and the J gene end by 4 bases; junction bases not matched to a gene: 11. CDR3 length equals 15 residues. The CDR3 protein is CASGSDRVFPYGYTF. CDR3 nucleotides: TGTGCTAGTGGATCCGACAGGGTCTTTCCCTATGGCTACACCTTC.

This clone has just one count. This chain connects TRBV28 to TRBJ2-3; the D gene is possibly TRBD2 (6 bases). The ends were cut back, 4 bases at V and 2 bases at J, with 19 bases in the middle. The CDR3 extends over 17 amino acids. The V gene's germline CDR1 is MDHEN and CDR2 SYDVKM. Here the CDR3 DNA reads TGTGCCAGCAGTTCCCGGGACTTCCAAAGACTCACAGATACGCAGTATTTT. Translated: CASSSRDFQRLTDTQYF. Together with reference TRBV28 and TRBJ2-3, the CDR3 gives the full variable domain: DVKVTQSSRYLVKRTGEKVFLECVQDMDHENMFWYRQDPGLGLRLIYFSYDVKMKEKGDIPEGYSVSREKKERFSLILESASTNQTSMYLCASSSRDFQRLTDTQYFGPGTRLTVL.

This clone appeared once. The J gene is TRBJ2-6, the V gene TRBV6-1; D is unresolved. The CDR3 has 14 amino acids. Germline V gene sequence: CDR1 MNHNS, CDR2 SASEGT. Between the trimmed V and J ends, which lost 6 bases and 0 bases, there was a span of 6 bases. CDR3 amino acids: CASSSFSGANVLTF. The CDR3 DNA sequence: TGTGCCAGCAGCAGCTTCTCTGGGGCCAACGTCCTGACTTTC.

Note on this clone: Other DNA sequences in the same sample also yield this CDR3. V and J are TRBV7-9 and TRBJ2-7; D ambiguous. CDR3 length: 13 residues. Trimming took off 5 bases at V and 1 base at J, with 9 bases between the two ends. Germline V gene lookup returns CDR1 SEHNR and CDR2 FQNEAQ (reference sequence). Here the CDR3 DNA reads TGTGCCAGCAGCCTAGGGATGTCCTACGAGCAGTACTTC. Amino acids: CASSLGMSYEQYF.

The chain uses TRBV4-1 and TRBJ1-1; unclear D gene. The CDR3 consists of 12 residues. CDR1 and CDR2 (germline): MGHRA, YSYEKL. Between the trimmed V and J ends, which lost 3 bases and 3 bases, there was a span of 5 bases. CDR3 DNA: TGCGCCAGCAGCCAGAGCTACACTGAAGCTTTCTTT. Protein: CASSQSYTEAFF.

The chain is built from TRBV29-1 and TRBJ2-1, with TRBD2 identical over 8 bases. V dropped 7 bases and J dropped 7; count of bases not matched to a gene: 9. Germline CDR1 and CDR2: SQVTM and ANQGSEA. The CDR3 sequence is 13 residues long. CDR3 sequence (DNA): TGCAGCGCACCATCAGCGGGAGTGAATGAGCAGTTCTTC. Translated, it gives CSAPSAGVNEQFF.

This chain joins TRBV28 and TRBJ1-5; no definite D call. V lost 6 bases to trimming and J lost 1 base, with 16 bases between them. This CDR3 has 16 amino acids. Germline assignment: CDR1 MDHEN and CDR2 SYDVKM. CDR3 sequence: CASSFLNVGSNQPQHF. The DNA for the CDR3 is TGTGCCAGCAGCTTTCTAAACGTAGGCAGCAATCAGCCCCAGCATTTT.

CDR3 bases: TGTGCCAGCAGCTTGACGGGACAGATTACCGGGGAGCTGTTTTTT. Translating it yields CASSLTGQITGELFF. This chain joins TRBV5-4 and TRBJ2-2, with TRBD1 matching 7 bases. This CDR3 spans 15 amino acids. The V gene end was trimmed by 1 base and the J gene end by 5 bases; junction bases not matched to a gene: 5. CDR1 SGHNT and CDR2 YYREEE come from the germline V gene (reference sequence). The variable domain in full, with the rest retrieved from reference TRBV5-4 and TRBJ2-2, is ETGVTQSPTHLIKTRGQQVTLRCSSQSGHNTVSWYQQALGQGPQFIFQYYREEENGRGNFPPRFSGLQFPNYSSELNVNALELDDSALYLCASSLTGQITGELFFGEGSRLTVL.

V and J are TRBV19 and TRBJ2-7; 8 bases match TRBD1. V lost 1 base to trimming and J lost 3 bases; unmatched junction nucleotides: 5. This CDR3 comprises 15 residues. Germline V CDR1 and CDR2: LNHDA, SQIVND (reference sequence). The CDR3 reads CASSIGLTGGYEQYF. Here the CDR3 DNA reads TGTGCCAGTAGTATAGGCCTCACAGGGGGCTACGAGCAGTACTTC.

For this clone: This CDR3 is also generated by other DNA sequences in the sample. The chain uses TRBV18 and TRBJ2-7, with D tentatively TRBD1 (5 bases). The CDR3 runs 12 residues. Trimming took off 2 bases at V and 5 bases at J, with 7 bases between the two ends. The V gene's germline CDR1 is KGHSH and CDR2 LQKENI. The CDR3 DNA follows: TGTGCCAGCTCACCAACAGGTAACGAGCAGTACTTC. This gives the protein CASSPTGNEQYF.

For the CDR3, the DNA is TGCGCCACCCGGACTAGCGGGGTCCAAGAGACCCAGTACTTC. Translated, it gives CATRTSGVQETQYF. This rearrangement joins TRBV10-2 to TRBJ2-5; 12 bases map to TRBD2. This CDR3 is 14 amino acids long. Germline values: CDR1 WSHSY, CDR2 SAAADI. Germline trimming cut 10 bases from V and 1 base from J; bases unmatched to any gene: 4.

V usage is TRBV5-4 and J usage is TRBJ2-7, with D perhaps matching TRBD2 (6 bases). This CDR3 is built from 14 residues. Per the germline V gene, CDR1 is SGHNT and CDR2 is YYREEE (reference sequence). The V end lost 0 bases, the J end lost 1 base, and 8 bases lay between the germline ends. CDR3 protein: CASSLGGKSYEQYF. In DNA, the CDR3 is TGTGCCAGCAGCTTGGGCGGGAAGTCCTACGAGCAGTACTTC.

The J gene is TRBJ1-1, the V gene TRBV6-1, with 7 bases identical to TRBD1. Germline trimming cut 6 bases from V and 1 base from J; bases unmatched to any gene: 2. Germline V gene lookup returns CDR1 MNHNS and CDR2 SASEGT. This CDR3 region has 13 residues. The CDR3 loop reads CASRGGENTEAFF. CDR3 in DNA: TGTGCCAGCAGAGGGGGCGAGAACACTGAAGCTTTCTTT.

The chain has TRBV6-1 and TRBJ1-2; D remains ambiguous. The germline V gene has CDR1 MNHNS and CDR2 SASEGT. The CDR3 loop spans 15 amino acids. The germline V and J ends were trimmed by 3 bases and 6 bases, with 17 bases remaining between them. CDR3 bases: TGTGCCAGCAGTGAGACTTCCTCATACTCGGATGGCTACACCTTC. The encoded protein is CASSETSSYSDGYTF.

The rearrangement joins TRBV19 to TRBJ1-1, with TRBD1 matching over 7 bases. The germline CDR1 and CDR2 sequences are LNHDA and SQIVND (reference sequence). Trimming removed 5 bases from V and 5 bases from J; junction bases left unmatched: 11. The CDR3 contains 15 residues. The CDR3 loop is CASSLAMAGGTEAFF. The CDR3 DNA reads as TGTGCCAGTAGTCTGGCGATGGCAGGGGGTACTGAAGCTTTCTTT. Full variable domain (rest looked up from reference TRBV19 and TRBJ1-1): DGGITQSPKYLFRKEGQNVTLSCEQNLNHDAMYWYRQDPGQGLRLIYYSQIVNDFQKGDIAEGYSVSREKKESFPLTVTSAQKNPTAFYLCASSLAMAGGTEAFFGQGTRLTVV.

Remarks on this clone: In the same sample, other DNA sequences code for this CDR3. The rearrangement joins TRBV6-5 to TRBJ1-2, with D tentatively TRBD1 (5 bases). The CDR3 covers 12 residues. CDR1 is MNHEY and CDR2 is SVGAGI in the germline V gene. The V gene lost 5 bases and the J gene lost 6 bases, with 10 bases spanning the gap. The CDR3 DNA reads TGTGCCAGCAGTCCTCAGGGAGATGGCTACACCTTC. It specifies CASSPQGDGYTF.

The CDR3 here is CASRRTGGLTEAFF. The CDR3 nucleotides are TGTGCCAGCAGGAGAACAGGGGGCCTTACTGAAGCTTTCTTT. The genes are TRBV27 and TRBJ1-1, with 9 nucleotides matching TRBD1. Germline V gene sequence: CDR1 MNHEY, CDR2 SMNVEV (reference sequence). The CDR3 is made up of 14 amino acids. V was clipped by 6 bases and J by 5 bases; unmatched bases: 7.

The V and J genes are TRBV14 and TRBJ1-3, with unresolved D. The length of the CDR3 is 16 residues. V was trimmed by 0 bases and J by 0 bases, leaving 9 bases between them. Germline V lookup: CDR1 SGHDN, CDR2 FVKESK. The CDR3 loop is CASSQDGTVSGNTIYF. Here the CDR3 DNA reads TGTGCCAGCAGCCAAGACGGCACAGTCTCTGGAAACACCATATATTTT. Variable domain in full (rest from reference TRBV14 and TRBJ1-3): EAGVTQFPSHSVIEKGQTVTLRCDPISGHDNLYWYRRVMGKEIKFLLHFVKESKQDESGMPNNRFLAERTGGTYSTLKVQPAELEDSGVYFCASSQDGTVSGNTIYFGEGSWLTVV.

With regard to this clone: Other nucleotide sequences in the sample specify the same CDR3. The rearrangement uses TRBV5-1 and TRBJ2-1; 8 bases line up with TRBD2. J was trimmed by 2 bases and V by 1 base; bases with no gene match: 2. The CDR3 consists of 15 residues. Germline assignment: CDR1 SGHRS and CDR2 YFSETQ. The CDR3 protein is CASSLSGGPYNEQFF. In nucleotides, the CDR3 is TGCGCCAGCAGCTTGTCGGGAGGGCCCTACAATGAGCAGTTCTTC.

V usage is TRBV5-1 and J usage is TRBJ2-1; D might be TRBD2 (5 bases). Germline CDR1 reads SGHRS; CDR2 reads YFSETQ. The CDR3 is 14 amino acids. Trimming shortened V by 5 bases and J by 0 bases, and 9 bases separated the two germline ends. The CDR3 here is CASRVAGSYNEQFF. The CDR3, as DNA: TGCGCCAGCAGGGTGGCGGGCTCCTACAATGAGCAGTTCTTC. Full variable domain (outside the CDR3, taken from reference TRBV5-1 and TRBJ2-1): KAGVTQTPRYLIKTRGQQVTLSCSPISGHRSVSWYQQTPGQGLQFLFEYFSETQRNKGNFPGRFSGRQFSNSRSEMNVSTLELGDSALYLCASRVAGSYNEQFFGPGTRLTVL.

In its sample, this clone was seen once. This chain uses TRBV5-4 with TRBJ2-7, with TRBD2 matching over 7 bases. This CDR3 spans 16 amino acids. V trimming: 0 bases; J trimming: 0 bases; junction bases outside the gene matches: 6. In germline, CDR1 is SGHNT, CDR2 YYREEE (reference sequence). DNA of the CDR3: TGTGCCAGCAGCTTGGCGGTGACTAGCTTCTCCTACGAGCAGTACTTC. Protein: CASSLAVTSFSYEQYF.

This chain connects TRBV7-8 to TRBJ2-1; 9 nucleotides match TRBD1. CDR3 length: 14 residues. Trimming took 4 bases from V and 9 from J; bases not matched to a gene: 7. Looked up from germline, CDR1 is SGHVS and CDR2 is FQNEAQ. The CDR3 loop is CASSWTGADVEQFF. The CDR3 region has the DNA TGTGCCAGCAGCTGGACAGGGGCGGACGTTGAGCAGTTCTTC.

This chain uses TRBV10-2 with TRBJ2-7, with D unclear. The CDR3 covers 13 residues. V lost 2 bases and J lost 7, with 12 bases in between. Germline V gene data show CDR1 as WSHSY and CDR2 as SAAADI. In nucleotides, the CDR3 is TGCGCCAGCAGTGAGGGGGAATTGGGAGAGCAGTACTTC. Encoded protein: CASSEGELGEQYF.

This chain connects TRBV6-5 to TRBJ1-1; a possible D gene is TRBD1 (6 bases). The germline V gene has CDR1 MNHEY and CDR2 SVGAGI. Deletions cut 6 bases from V and 5 bases from J, with 13 bases between. This CDR3 region has 13 residues. The CDR3 reads CASRTQGLTEAFF. The CDR3 DNA reads as TGTGCCAGCAGGACACAGGGCCTGACTGAAGCTTTCTTT.

This chain joins TRBV9 and TRBJ1-2, with TRBD1 matching 7 bases. Germline V gene data show CDR1 as SGDLS and CDR2 as YYNGEE. The CDR3 is 14 residues long. V was pared by 4 bases and J by 2 bases, with 5 bases of the junction left unmatched. The chain's CDR3 is CASSIGTDNYGYTF. CDR3 in DNA: TGTGCCAGCAGCATCGGGACAGACAACTATGGCTACACCTTC.

The chain links TRBV20-1 to TRBJ1-1; D is unclear. CDR1 is DFQATT, CDR2 SNEGSKA, per germline (reference sequence). This CDR3 has 10 residues. V was cut by 5 bases and J by 0 bases, with 1 base left in between. CDR3 in amino acids: CSAVNTEAFF. In nucleotides, the CDR3 is TGCAGTGCTGTGAACACTGAAGCTTTCTTT.

The V call is TRBV7-9, the J call TRBJ2-3, with 7 bases matching TRBD2. V lost 1 base to trimming and J lost 0 bases; unmatched junction nucleotides: 7. The germline V gene has CDR1 SEHNR and CDR2 FQNEAQ (reference sequence). The CDR3 contains 17 residues. CDR3 loop: CASSLGEGGESTDTQYF. For the CDR3, the DNA is TGTGCCAGCAGCTTAGGGGAGGGAGGGGAGAGCACAGATACGCAGTATTTT.

This chain joins TRBV6-1 and TRBJ2-2, with 10 nucleotides matching TRBD2. CDR3 length: 16 amino acids. Losses at the gene ends were 4 bases for V and 2 bases for J; bases not matched to a gene: 4. CDR1 is MNHNS, CDR2 SASEGT, per germline. DNA of the CDR3: TGTGCCAGCAGTGTACTAGCGGGATTAAACACCGGGGAGCTGTTTTTT. This sequence encodes CASSVLAGLNTGELFF.